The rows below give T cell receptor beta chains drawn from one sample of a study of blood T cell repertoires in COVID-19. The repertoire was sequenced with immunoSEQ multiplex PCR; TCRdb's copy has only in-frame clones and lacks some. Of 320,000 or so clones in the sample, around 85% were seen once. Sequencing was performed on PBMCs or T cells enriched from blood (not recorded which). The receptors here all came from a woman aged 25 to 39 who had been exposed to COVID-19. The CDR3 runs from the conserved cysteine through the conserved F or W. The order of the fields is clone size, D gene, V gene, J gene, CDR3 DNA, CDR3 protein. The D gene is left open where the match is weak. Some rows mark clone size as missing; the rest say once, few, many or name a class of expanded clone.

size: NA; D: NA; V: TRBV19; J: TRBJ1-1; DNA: TGTGCCAGTAGGGTGTCGGGGGTGAACACTGAAGCTTTCTTT; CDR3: CASRVSGVNTEAFF
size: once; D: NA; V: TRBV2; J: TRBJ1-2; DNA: TGTGCCAGCACTTTCCTTCCCCAACGGGGCTACACCTTC; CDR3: CASTFLPQRGYTF
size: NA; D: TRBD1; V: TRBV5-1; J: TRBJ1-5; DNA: TGCGCCAGCAGCTTGGGGGACAGGGAACAGCCCCAGCATTTT; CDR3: CASSLGDREQPQHF
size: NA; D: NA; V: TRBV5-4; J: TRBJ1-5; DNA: TGTGCCAGCAGCCGGGGGGGACCGGGTCAGCCCCAGCATTTT; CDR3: CASSRGGPGQPQHF
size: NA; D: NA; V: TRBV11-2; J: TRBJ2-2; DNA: TGTGCCAGCAGCTCCCTGGAGGCCGCGAACACCGGGGAGCTGTTTTTT; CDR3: CASSSLEAANTGELFF
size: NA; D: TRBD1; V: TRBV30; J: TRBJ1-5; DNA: TGTGCCTGGACCCGAGGACAGGGCCTAAGCAATCAGCCCCAGCATTTT; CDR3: CAWTRGQGLSNQPQHF
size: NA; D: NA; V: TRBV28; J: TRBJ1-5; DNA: TGTGCCAGCAGTTTCCAGGGGATAGGTCAGCCCCAGCATTTT; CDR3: CASSFQGIGQPQHF
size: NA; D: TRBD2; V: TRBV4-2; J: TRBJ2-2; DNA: TGTGCCAGCAGCCAAGTTACCGGGGGGGACACCGGGGAGCTGTTTTTT; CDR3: CASSQVTGGDTGELFF
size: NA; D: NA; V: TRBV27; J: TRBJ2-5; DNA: TGTGCCAGCAGACACCGGGAAGGGTGGGAGACCCAGTACTTC; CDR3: CASRHREGWETQYF
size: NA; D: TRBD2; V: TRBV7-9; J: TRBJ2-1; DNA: TGTGCCAGCAGCTTAATCTGGGGGAGTGGCGGGAGATTTAATGAGCAGTTCTTC; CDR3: CASSLIWGSGGRFNEQFF
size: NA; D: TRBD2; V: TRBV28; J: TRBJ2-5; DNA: TGTGCCAGCAGTTCCTTTGGCGGGAGTCATCAAGAGACCCAGTACTTC; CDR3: CASSSFGGSHQETQYF
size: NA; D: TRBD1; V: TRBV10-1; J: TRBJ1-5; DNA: TGCGCCAGCAGTGCCTCCCCCAGGGACAGGAGCAATCAGCCCCAGCATTTT; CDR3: CASSASPRDRSNQPQHF
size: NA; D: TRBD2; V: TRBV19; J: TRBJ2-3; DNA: TGTGCCAGTAGTATAGGGCGGGAGGGCCGGCATACGCAGTATTTT; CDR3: CASSIGREGRHTQYF
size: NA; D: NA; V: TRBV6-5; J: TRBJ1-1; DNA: TGTGCCAGCAGCTACGGGGACACCTTCGGGACTGAAGCTTTCTTT; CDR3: CASSYGDTFGTEAFF
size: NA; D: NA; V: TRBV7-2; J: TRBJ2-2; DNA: TGTGCCAGCAGTAAACCTACCGGGGCGGGGAACCCCGGGGAGCTGTTTTTT; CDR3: CASSKPTGAGNPGELFF
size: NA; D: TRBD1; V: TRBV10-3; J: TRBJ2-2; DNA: TGTGCCATCAAAGCGAATACGGGACAGGGGAACACCGGGGAGCTGTTTTTT; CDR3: CAIKANTGQGNTGELFF
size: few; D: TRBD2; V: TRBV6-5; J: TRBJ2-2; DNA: TGTGCCAGCAGTTACTCGGTCGGGAGGGTCGCCGGGGAGCTGTTTTTT; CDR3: CASSYSVGRVAGELFF
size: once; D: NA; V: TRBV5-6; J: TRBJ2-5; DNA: TGTGCCAGCAGCTTGCGGTGGGCGGGGGAGACCCAGTACTTC; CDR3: CASSLRWAGETQYF
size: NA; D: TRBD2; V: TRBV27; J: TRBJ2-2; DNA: TGTGCCAGCAGCTCCGTCCCTAGCGGAACCGGGGAGCTGTTTTTT; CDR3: CASSSVPSGTGELFF
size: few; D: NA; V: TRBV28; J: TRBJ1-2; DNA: TGTGCCAGCAGTTTATGGGAGGGAGGCTATGGCTACACCTTC; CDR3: CASSLWEGGYGYTF
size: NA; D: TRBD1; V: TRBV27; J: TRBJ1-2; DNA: TGTGCCAGCAGTCTCCAGGGGGAGGATGGCTACACCTTC; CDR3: CASSLQGEDGYTF
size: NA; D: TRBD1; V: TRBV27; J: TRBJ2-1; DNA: TGTGCCAGCAGTTTAGCAGGGGGTTACAATGAGCAGTTCTTC; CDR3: CASSLAGGYNEQFF
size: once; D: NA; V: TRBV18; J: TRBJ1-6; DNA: TGTGCCAGCTCATCGGTTAACCAAGCGGGTTCACCCCTCCACTTT; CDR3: CASSSVNQAGSPLHF
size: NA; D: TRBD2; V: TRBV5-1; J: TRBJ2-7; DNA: TGCGCCAGCAGCCCGACTAGCGGGTCCCACGAGCAGTACTTC; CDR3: CASSPTSGSHEQYF
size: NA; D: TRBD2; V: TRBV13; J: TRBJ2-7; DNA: TGTGCCAGCAGCTCCCTAGCGGGAGGGGGCTCCTACGAGCAGTACTTC; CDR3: CASSSLAGGGSYEQYF
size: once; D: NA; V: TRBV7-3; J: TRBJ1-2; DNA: TGTGCCAGCAGCAATACAGGGTACGATGGCTACACCTTC; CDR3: CASSNTGYDGYTF
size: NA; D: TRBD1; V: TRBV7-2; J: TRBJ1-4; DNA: TGTGCCAGCAGCTTATGGACAGGCGAAAAACTGTTTTTT; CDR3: CASSLWTGEKLFF
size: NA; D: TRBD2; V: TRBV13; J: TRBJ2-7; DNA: TGTGCCAGCAGCTTAGGTACTAGCGGGGGCTACGAGCAGTACTTC; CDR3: CASSLGTSGGYEQYF
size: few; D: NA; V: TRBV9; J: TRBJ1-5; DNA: TGTGCCAGCAGCGTTCAGAACAATCAGCCCCAGCATTTT; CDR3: CASSVQNNQPQHF
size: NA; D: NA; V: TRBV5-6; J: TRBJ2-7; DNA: TGTGCCAGCAGCTTGGGGGCAGGGCGATCATACGAGCAGTACTTC; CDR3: CASSLGAGRSYEQYF
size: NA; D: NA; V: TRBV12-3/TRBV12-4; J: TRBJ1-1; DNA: TGTGCCAGCAGCTATGACAGGAACACTGAAGCTTTCTTT; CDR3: CASSYDRNTEAFF
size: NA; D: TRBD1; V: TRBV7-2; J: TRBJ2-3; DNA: TGTGCCAGCAGTCGGACAGGGGCTGACACCTCACTTTGGACAGATACGCAGTATTTT; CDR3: CASSRTGADTSLWTDTQYF
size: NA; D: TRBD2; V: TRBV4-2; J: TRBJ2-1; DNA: TGTGCCAGCAGCCTGGAGCTAGCGGGGGGCGGACAAGAGCAGTTCTTC; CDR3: CASSLELAGGGQEQFF
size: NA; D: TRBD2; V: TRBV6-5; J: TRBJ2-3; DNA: TGTGCCAGCAGGACTAGCGGGGGAACAGATACGCAGTATTTT; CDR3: CASRTSGGTDTQYF
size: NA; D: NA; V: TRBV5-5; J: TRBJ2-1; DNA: TGTGCCAGCAGCTTGATCGGGAGCGCGGGTGAGCAGTTCTTC; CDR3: CASSLIGSAGEQFF
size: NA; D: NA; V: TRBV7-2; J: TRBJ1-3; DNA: TGTGCCAGCAGCCTAGGAGAGGGGGTGGGAAACACCATATATTTT; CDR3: CASSLGEGVGNTIYF
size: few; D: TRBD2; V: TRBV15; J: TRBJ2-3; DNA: TGTGCCACCAGCAAAGGAACTAGCGGGAGGAGCACAGATACGCAGTATTTT; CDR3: CATSKGTSGRSTDTQYF
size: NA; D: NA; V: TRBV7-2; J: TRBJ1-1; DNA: TGTGCCAGCAGCTTATCCCGGTCTCGCGCTGAAGCTTTCTTT; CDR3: CASSLSRSRAEAFF
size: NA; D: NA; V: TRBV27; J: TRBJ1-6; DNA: TGTGCCAGCAGTTATAGGAACAGCCGGAAAGGAACCGACTCCTATAATTCACCCCTCCACTTT; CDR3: CASSYRNSRKGTDSYNSPLHF
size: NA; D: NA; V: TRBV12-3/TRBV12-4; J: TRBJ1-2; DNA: TGTGCCAGCCGAACCTACGATGGCTACACCTTC; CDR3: CASRTYDGYTF
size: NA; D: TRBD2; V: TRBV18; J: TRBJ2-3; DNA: TGTGCCAGCTCCCCGACGCGCGGGAGCGAAAGCACAGATACGCAGTATTTT; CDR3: CASSPTRGSESTDTQYF
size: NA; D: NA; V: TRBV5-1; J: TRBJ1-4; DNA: TGCGCCAGCAGCTTGGCCACTTTCGGGACACTCACTGAAAAACTGTTTTTT; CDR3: CASSLATFGTLTEKLFF
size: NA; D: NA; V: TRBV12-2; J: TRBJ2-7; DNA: TGTGCAAGTCGCTTCGGGACTAGCGAAAGCCTCTCCTACGAGCAGTACTTC; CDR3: CASRFGTSESLSYEQYF
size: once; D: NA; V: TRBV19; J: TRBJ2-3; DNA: TGTGCCAGTAGACCCTTGAGAAGGGGAACAGATACGCAGTATTTT; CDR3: CASRPLRRGTDTQYF
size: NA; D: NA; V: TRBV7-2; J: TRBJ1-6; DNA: TGTGCCAGCAGCCAGTACGGGGAATCACCCCTCCACTTT; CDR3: CASSQYGESPLHF